The 18 T cell receptor beta chains below all came from one sample that was sequenced in a study of cytomegalovirus exposure and HLA in healthy donors. Primers included in the PCR were 60 Vbeta and 13 Jbeta primers. Repertoires were generated with immunoSEQ multiplex PCR, while TCRdb's copy carries only in-frame clones and drops some. The data show 99,000 or so clones, around 80% seen once. The specimen sequenced was PBMCs. The receptors shown here come from a man aged 30-40 years in good health and CMV-seronegative.

The chain recombines TRBV11-2 with TRBJ2-1, with 10 positions matching TRBD1. CDR1 SGHAT and CDR2 FQNNGV come from the germline V gene. The CDR3 is made up of 15 amino acids. V was clipped by 1 base and J by 8 bases; unmatched bases: 5. For the CDR3, the DNA is TGTGCCAGCAGCTTAGTGGGACAGGGGTTCGATGAGCAGTTCTTC. Translation gives CASSLVGQGFDEQFF.

The J gene is TRBJ1-2, the V gene TRBV15; D is uncertain. The germline V and J ends were trimmed by 1 base and 6 bases, with 6 bases remaining between them. CDR1 is LNHNV, CDR2 YYDKDF, per germline (reference sequence). The CDR3 covers 12 residues. The CDR3 spells CATSRVRNGYTF. Written as DNA, the CDR3 is TGTGCCACCAGCAGAGTGCGGAATGGCTACACCTTC. Together with reference TRBV15 and TRBJ1-2, the CDR3 gives the full variable domain: DAMVIQNPRYQVTQFGKPVTLSCSQTLNHNVMYWYQQKSSQAPKLLFHYYDKDFNNEADTPDNFQSRRPNTSFCFLDIRSPGLGDTAMYLCATSRVRNGYTFGSGTRLTVV.

The V and J genes are TRBV29-1 and TRBJ1-1, with a tentative D call TRBD1 (5 bases). Germline assignment: CDR1 SQVTM and CDR2 ANQGSEA. The CDR3 loop spans 13 amino acids. V gave up 6 bases and J gave up 10 bases, with 21 bases separating them. Here the CDR3 reads CSVYFQTDIGAFF. The CDR3 DNA reads TGCAGCGTCTACTTTCAGACAGATATTGGAGCTTTCTTT.

This rearrangement joins TRBV7-3 to TRBJ2-1; 11 bases are a match to TRBD2. This CDR3 region has 15 residues. V lost 4 bases, J lost 9 bases, and 8 bases stayed unmatched. Germline V lookup: CDR1 SGHTA, CDR2 FQGTGA. CDR3 bases: TGTGCCAGCAGCTCGCATAGCGGGAGGGCCAGTGAGCAGTTCTTC. Its translation is CASSSHSGRASEQFF.

The V call is TRBV7-7, the J call TRBJ1-4; TRBD1 matches at 12 bases. Per the germline V gene, CDR1 is SSHAT and CDR2 is FNYEAQ (reference sequence). The CDR3 is made up of 15 amino acids. The J segment lost 5 bases and the V segment lost 5 bases, leaving 3 bases of the junction unmatched. DNA of the CDR3: TGTGCCAGCAGCCCCGGGACAGGGGGCAATGAAAAACTGTTTTTT. Translated: CASSPGTGGNEKLFF.

The gene calls are TRBV19 and TRBJ1-6; D gene uncertain. From germline, CDR1 is LNHDA and CDR2 SQIVND (reference sequence). The CDR3 loop spans 15 amino acids. Trimming took off 7 bases at V and 7 bases at J, with 17 bases between the two ends. This CDR3 is CASKRGLEDNSPLHF. Here the CDR3 DNA reads TGTGCCAGTAAGCGAGGGCTGGAGGACAATTCACCCCTCCACTTT.

The chain links TRBV9 to TRBJ1-1, with unresolved D. The germline gives CDR1 SGDLS, CDR2 YYNGEE. Between the trimmed V and J ends, which lost 0 bases and 1 base, there was a span of 16 bases. This CDR3 is 17 amino acids long. The CDR3 nucleotides are TGTGCCAGCAGCGTAGCATCAGAACCGGGAGGGAACACTGAAGCTTTCTTT. Translated, it gives CASSVASEPGGNTEAFF. Using reference TRBV9 and TRBJ1-1 for the parts outside the CDR3, the full variable domain is DSGVTQTPKHLITATGQRVTLRCSPRSGDLSVYWYQQSLDQGLQFLIQYYNGEERAKGNILERFSAQQFPDLHSELNLSSLELGDSALYFCASSVASEPGGNTEAFFGQGTRLTVV.

The chain has TRBV14 and TRBJ2-7, with a possible D match to TRBD2 (5 bases). Germline V gene lookup returns CDR1 SGHDN and CDR2 FVKESK. Deletions cut 4 bases from V and 6 bases from J, with 13 bases between. The CDR3 loop spans 13 amino acids. The DNA of the CDR3 is TGTGCCAGCAGCCCACTAACTAGTTTCGAGCAGTACTTC. Amino acids: CASSPLTSFEQYF. The full variable domain, in which reference TRBV14 and TRBJ2-7 provide the parts outside the CDR3, is EAGVTQFPSHSVIEKGQTVTLRCDPISGHDNLYWYRRVMGKEIKFLLHFVKESKQDESGMPNNRFLAERTGGTYSTLKVQPAELEDSGVYFCASSPLTSFEQYFGPGTRLTVT.

This rearrangement joins TRBV2 to TRBJ2-5; TRBD2 agrees at 11 bases. Germline V gives CDR1 SNHLY, CDR2 FYNNEI. The trim removed 6 bases at V and 4 bases at J, leaving 7 bases unmatched. The CDR3 length is 15 residues. The CDR3 is CASRLTSGSGETQYF. CDR3 nucleotides: TGTGCCAGCAGACTAACTAGCGGGAGTGGAGAGACCCAGTACTTC.

V is TRBV9 and J is TRBJ1-2, with D tentatively TRBD1 (5 bases). The V end lost 5 bases, the J end lost 5 bases, and 10 bases lay between the germline ends. Germline lookup yields CDR1 SGDLS and CDR2 YYNGEE. This CDR3 spans 12 amino acids. CDR3 protein: CASSKGLYGYTF. CDR3 nucleotides: TGTGCCAGCAGTAAGGGGCTTTATGGCTACACCTTC.

The gene calls are TRBV6-1 and TRBJ2-7, with 7 bases matching TRBD1. V was clipped by 6 bases and J by 6 bases; unmatched bases: 5. The germline V gene encodes CDR1 MNHNS and CDR2 SASEGT. The CDR3 covers 12 residues. CDR3 residues: CASSNSGGEQYF. For the CDR3, the DNA is TGTGCCAGCAGCAATTCAGGGGGCGAGCAGTACTTC.

This clone rates as medium-sized. V gene TRBV6-1 combines with J gene TRBJ2-7; 9 bases fit TRBD1. Germline V lookup: CDR1 MNHNS, CDR2 SASEGT. The CDR3 contains 15 residues. Trimming took 1 base from V and 2 from J; bases not matched to a gene: 3. This CDR3 reads CASSEVGTGPYEQYF. Written as DNA, the CDR3 is TGTGCCAGCAGTGAAGTCGGGACAGGGCCCTACGAGCAGTACTTC.

This clone was picked up a small number of times. J is TRBJ1-1 and V is TRBV29-1; D is uncertain. This CDR3 region has 12 residues. From germline, CDR1 is SQVTM and CDR2 ANQGSEA. V shed 6 bases and J shed 1 base, with 9 bases lying between them. The CDR3 region is CSVRRENTEAFF. In DNA, the CDR3 is TGCAGCGTCCGTCGAGAGAACACTGAAGCTTTCTTT.

J is TRBJ1-5 and V is TRBV7-9; D gene ambiguous. The CDR3 loop spans 12 amino acids. Trimming pared 3 bases from V and 3 bases from J, leaving 3 bases between. Germline lookup yields CDR1 SEHNR and CDR2 FQNEAQ (reference sequence). CDR3 coding DNA: TGTGCCAGCAGCTTTAACAATCAGCCCCAGCATTTT. Encoded protein: CASSFNNQPQHF.

The gene calls are TRBV29-1 and TRBJ1-1; D unresolved. The germline V gene has CDR1 SQVTM and CDR2 ANQGSEA. The V and J ends lost 5 bases and 0 bases respectively, with 10 bases between them. CDR3 size: 13 residues. CDR3 nucleotides: TGCAGCGTTCAAAACATTTTGAACACTGAAGCTTTCTTT. Amino acid sequence: CSVQNILNTEAFF.

The chain uses TRBV4-2 and TRBJ1-2; the match to TRBD1 covers 7 bases. Germline lookup yields CDR1 LGHNA and CDR2 YNFKEQ. V shed 4 bases, J shed 0 bases, and the junction held 11 bases outside the gene matches. The CDR3 contains 17 residues. The CDR3 bases are TGTGCCAGCAGCCCCCCTCTGGGGGACAGAGCTAACTATGGCTACACCTTC. Translation gives CASSPPLGDRANYGYTF.

V usage is TRBV18 and J usage is TRBJ2-5; 7 bases fit TRBD1. The trim removed 5 bases at V and 5 bases at J, leaving 14 bases unmatched. Germline CDR1 reads KGHSH; CDR2 reads LQKENI. The CDR3 has 16 amino acids. CDR3 amino acids: CASSSGQVGIQETQYF. DNA for the CDR3: TGTGCCAGCTCATCAGGACAGGTGGGGATTCAGGAGACCCAGTACTTC.

The gene calls are TRBV7-3 and TRBJ2-3; 10 nucleotides agree with TRBD1. There are 15 residues in the CDR3. J was trimmed by 4 bases and V by 4 bases; bases with no gene match: 5. CDR1 and CDR2 (germline): SGHTA, FQGTGA. The CDR3 sequence: CASSSSGQGSDTQYF. DNA for the CDR3: TGTGCCAGCAGCTCATCGGGACAGGGGTCAGATACGCAGTATTTT.